This is a list of T cell receptor beta chains from one sample in a study of shared clonotypes between healthy human individuals. The assay was immunoSEQ multiplex PCR, and TCRdb's table has in-frame clones only and misses some. The sample comprises 600,000 to 750,000 clones, about 90% of which are singletons, and around a third rests with the top ten. Sequenced input: memory CD8+ T cells from PBMCs. The receptors here all came from a man between 18 and 29 years old in good health. Some clones in this sample may be carry-over from other donors' samples. Both conserved end residues are part of each CDR3. The D gene is left open where the match is weak. Rows may omit the clone size; those that give it use once, few, many or a size class.

D	V	size	J	DNA	CDR3
.	TRBV7-6	.	TRBJ2-2	TGTGCCAGCAACGAAGGGGGACTAACTAAGAACACCGGGGAGCTGTTTTTT	CASNEGGLTKNTGELFF
.	TRBV5-4	.	TRBJ1-2	TGTGCCAGCAGCTTTGTAAGGGACCGACGGTATGGCTACACCTTC	CASSFVRDRRYGYTF
.	TRBV27	.	TRBJ2-7	TGTGCCAGCAGTTTTGATCTAGCGAACGAGCAGTACTTC	CASSFDLANEQYF
TRBD2	TRBV13	.	TRBJ2-1	TGTGCCAGCAGCTCGGGACTAGCGGGAGCCAATGAGCAGTTCTTC	CASSSGLAGANEQFF
.	TRBV5-1	.	TRBJ2-7	TGCGCCAGCAGCTCCGCTAGCGAGTGGTTCCCTTACGAGCAGTACTTC	CASSSASEWFPYEQYF
TRBD2	TRBV15	.	TRBJ2-1	TGTGCCACCAGCACCAGCGGGAGGGAGTTCTTC	CATSTSGREFF
TRBD2	TRBV4-3	once	TRBJ2-7	TGCGCCAGCAGCCAAGATATAGTTTCTAGCGGGAGGGCCTACGAGCAGTACTTC	CASSQDIVSSGRAYEQYF
.	TRBV5-1	.	TRBJ2-7	TGCGCCAGCAGCTTTCCAGGGGAAATCCACGAGCAGTACTTC	CASSFPGEIHEQYF
TRBD2	TRBV19	.	TRBJ2-3	TGTGCCAGTAGTCACGATCAATGGCGGGAGTATATGGATACGCAGTATTTT	CASSHDQWREYMDTQYF
TRBD2	TRBV7-7	.	TRBJ2-2	TGTGCCAGCAGCTGGAGGGAGGGTCCCGGGGAGCTGTTTTTT	CASSWREGPGELFF
TRBD2	TRBV28	.	TRBJ2-1	TGTGCCAGCAGCTCTAGCGGGACCTACAATGAGCAGTTCTTC	CASSSSGTYNEQFF
.	TRBV6-1	.	TRBJ2-2	TGTGCCAGCAGTGAAGGAATCGGGAGTGGGATCACCGGGGAGCTGTTTTTT	CASSEGIGSGITGELFF
.	TRBV4-2	.	TRBJ1-4	TGTGCCAGCAGCCAAGATGGGGTGACAACTAATGAAAAACTGTTTTTT	CASSQDGVTTNEKLFF
.	TRBV7-8	.	TRBJ2-7	TGTGCCAGCAGCCCTGGTATGAGGGGAGCCTACGAGCAGTACTTC	CASSPGMRGAYEQYF
.	TRBV27	.	TRBJ2-7	TGTGCCAGCAGCTACTCCTACGAGCAGTACTTC	CASSYSYEQYF
.	TRBV9	.	TRBJ1-3	TGTGCCAGCAGCACCCACAGGGAAGAACCTGGAAACACCATATATTTT	CASSTHREEPGNTIYF
TRBD1	TRBV10-3	once	TRBJ1-3	TGTGCCATCAGTGAACCGACAGGGGGGGACACCATATATTTT	CAISEPTGGDTIYF
TRBD1	TRBV29-1	.	TRBJ1-1	TGCAGCGTTGAAGAGGGGGACAGGCGGTGGATGTCTGAAGCTTTCTTT	CSVEEGDRRWMSEAFF
TRBD1	TRBV7-2	.	TRBJ1-5	TGTGCCAGCAGCTTAGTTCCAAACAGGGGAAATCAGCCCCAGCATTTT	CASSLVPNRGNQPQHF
TRBD2	TRBV27	.	TRBJ2-7	TGTGCCAGCAGCGAAAGAACACTAGCGGGGTCACCCACCTACGAGCAGTACTTC	CASSERTLAGSPTYEQYF